The rows below give T cell receptor beta chains drawn from one sample of a study of shared clonotypes between healthy human individuals. Produced via immunoSEQ multiplex PCR; TCRdb's table is partial and in-frame only. The sample lists approximately 700,000 clones; roughly 72% were seen once. The sequenced sample was memory CD4+ T cells sorted from blood. These receptors came from a woman aged 30 to 39 in good health. The CDR3 runs from the conserved cysteine through the conserved F or W.

TRBV5-1,TRBJ2-1,CASSLTSGGSYNEQFF
TRBV4-1,TRBJ2-2,CASSQDIASLNTGELFF
TRBV29-1,TRBJ2-7,CSVVSTATYEQYF
TRBV5-1,TRBJ1-1,CASSFGDRGLNTEAFF
TRBV5-1,TRBJ1-2,CASSLGGTGRSVLNYGYTF
TRBV5-4,TRBJ2-3,CASSYRQGAADTQYF
TRBV28,TRBJ1-5,CASRQLSNQPQHF
TRBV6-6,TRBJ1-3,CASLRGYRDTIYF
TRBV5-4,TRBJ1-2,CASSLSGQGLYGYTF
TRBV25-1,TRBJ1-1,CASSESGDQQEAFF
TRBV4-2,TRBJ1-1,CASSPGHSASRGDEAFF
TRBV9,TRBJ2-3,CASSVTSGTRTDTQYF
TRBV7-8,TRBJ1-1,CASSLNRGGMNTEAFF
TRBV27,TRBJ1-3,CASMARGPVNTIYF
TRBV19,TRBJ1-2,CASSIATGTYGYTF
TRBV7-9,TRBJ2-7,CASSAYRAHSYEQYF